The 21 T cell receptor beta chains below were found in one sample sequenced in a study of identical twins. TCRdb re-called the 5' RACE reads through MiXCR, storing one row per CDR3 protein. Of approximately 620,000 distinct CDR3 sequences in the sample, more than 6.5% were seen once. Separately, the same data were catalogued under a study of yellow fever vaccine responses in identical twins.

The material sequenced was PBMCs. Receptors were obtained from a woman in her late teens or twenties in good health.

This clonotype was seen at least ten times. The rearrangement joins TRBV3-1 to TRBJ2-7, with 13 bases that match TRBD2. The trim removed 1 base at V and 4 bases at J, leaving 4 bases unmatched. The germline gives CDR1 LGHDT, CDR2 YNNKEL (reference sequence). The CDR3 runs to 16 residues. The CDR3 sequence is CASSQAGTSGMYEQYF. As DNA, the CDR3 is TGTGCCAGCAGCCAAGCTGGGACTAGCGGGATGTACGAGCAGTACTTC.

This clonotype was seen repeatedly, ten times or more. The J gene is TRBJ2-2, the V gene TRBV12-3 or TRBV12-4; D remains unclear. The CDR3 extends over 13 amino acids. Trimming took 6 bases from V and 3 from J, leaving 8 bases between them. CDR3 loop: CASSQHHTGELFF. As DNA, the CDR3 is TGTGCCAGCAGCCAACATCACACCGGGGAGCTGTTTTTT.

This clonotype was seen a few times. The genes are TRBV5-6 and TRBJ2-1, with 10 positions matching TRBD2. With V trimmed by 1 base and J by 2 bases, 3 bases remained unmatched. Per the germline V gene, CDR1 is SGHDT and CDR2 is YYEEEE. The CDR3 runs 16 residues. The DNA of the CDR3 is TGTGCCAGCAGCTTGCGGCTAGCGGGGGCCTACAATGAGCAGTTCTTC. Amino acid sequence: CASSLRLAGAYNEQFF.

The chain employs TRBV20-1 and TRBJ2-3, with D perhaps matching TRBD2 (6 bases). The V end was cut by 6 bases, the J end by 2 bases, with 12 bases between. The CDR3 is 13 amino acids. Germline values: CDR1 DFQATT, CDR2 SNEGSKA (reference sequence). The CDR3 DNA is TGCAGTGCCCGGGACTTATACACAGATACGCAGTATTTT. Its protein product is CSARDLYTDTQYF.

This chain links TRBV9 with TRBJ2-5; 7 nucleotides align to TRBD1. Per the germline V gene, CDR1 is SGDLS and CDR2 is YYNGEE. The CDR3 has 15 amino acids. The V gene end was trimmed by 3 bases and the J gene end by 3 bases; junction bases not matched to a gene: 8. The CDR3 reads CASSARTGREETQYF. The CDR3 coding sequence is TGTGCCAGCAGCGCCCGGACAGGACGAGAAGAGACCCAGTACTTC.

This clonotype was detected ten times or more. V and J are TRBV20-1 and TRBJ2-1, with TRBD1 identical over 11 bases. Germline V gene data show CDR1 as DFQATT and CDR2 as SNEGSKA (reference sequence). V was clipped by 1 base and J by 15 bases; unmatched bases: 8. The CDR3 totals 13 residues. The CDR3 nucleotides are TGCAGTGCTAGAGGTGTGGGACAGGGGGAGGTGTTCTTC. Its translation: CSARGVGQGEVFF.

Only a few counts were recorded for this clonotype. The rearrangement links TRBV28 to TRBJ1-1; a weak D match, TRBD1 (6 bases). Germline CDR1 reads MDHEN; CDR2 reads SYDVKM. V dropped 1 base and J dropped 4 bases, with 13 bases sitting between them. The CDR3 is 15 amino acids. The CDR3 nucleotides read TGTGCCAGCAGTTTATCTTACAGGGACCCCACTGAAGCTTTCTTT. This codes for CASSLSYRDPTEAFF.

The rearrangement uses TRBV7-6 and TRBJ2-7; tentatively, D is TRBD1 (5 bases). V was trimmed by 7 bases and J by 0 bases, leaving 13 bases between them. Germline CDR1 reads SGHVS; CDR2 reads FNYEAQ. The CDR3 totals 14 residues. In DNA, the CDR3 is TGTGCCAGCACCCCTGAGACAGACTCCTACGAGCAGTACTTC. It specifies CASTPETDSYEQYF. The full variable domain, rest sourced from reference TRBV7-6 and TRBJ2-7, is GAGVSQSPRYKVTKRGQDVALRCDPISGHVSLYWYRQALGQGPEFLTYFNYEAQQDKSGLPNDRFSAERPEGSISTLTIQRTEQRDSAMYRCASTPETDSYEQYFGPGTRLTVT.

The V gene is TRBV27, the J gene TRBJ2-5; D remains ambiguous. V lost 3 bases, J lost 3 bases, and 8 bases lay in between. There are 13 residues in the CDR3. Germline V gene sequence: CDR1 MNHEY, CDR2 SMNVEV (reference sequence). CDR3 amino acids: CASSFGPEETQYF. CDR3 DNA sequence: TGTGCCAGCAGTTTCGGCCCGGAAGAGACCCAGTACTTC.

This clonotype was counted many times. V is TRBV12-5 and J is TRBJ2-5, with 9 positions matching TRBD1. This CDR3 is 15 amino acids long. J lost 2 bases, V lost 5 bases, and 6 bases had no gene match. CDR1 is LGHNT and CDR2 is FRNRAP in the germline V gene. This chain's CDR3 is CASGTRQGVQETQYF. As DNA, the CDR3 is TGTGCTAGTGGTACGCGACAGGGGGTACAAGAGACCCAGTACTTC.

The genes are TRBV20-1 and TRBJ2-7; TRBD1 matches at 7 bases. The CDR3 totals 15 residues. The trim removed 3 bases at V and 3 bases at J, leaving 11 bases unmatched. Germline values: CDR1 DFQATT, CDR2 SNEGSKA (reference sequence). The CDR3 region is CSARGLTGPYYEQYF. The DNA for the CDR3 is TGCAGTGCTAGGGGGTTGACAGGGCCATACTACGAGCAGTACTTC.

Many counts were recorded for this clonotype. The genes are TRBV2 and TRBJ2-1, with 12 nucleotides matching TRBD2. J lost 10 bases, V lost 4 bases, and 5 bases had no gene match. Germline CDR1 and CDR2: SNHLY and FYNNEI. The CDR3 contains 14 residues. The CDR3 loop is CASSGLAGEEEQFF. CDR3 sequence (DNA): TGTGCCAGCAGTGGACTAGCGGGAGAGGAAGAGCAGTTCTTC. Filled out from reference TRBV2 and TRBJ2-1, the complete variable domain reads EPEVTQTPSHQVTQMGQEVILRCVPISNHLYFYWYRQILGQKVEFLVSFYNNEISEKSEIFDDQFSVERPDGSNFTLKIRSTKLEDSAMYFCASSGLAGEEEQFFGPGTRLTVL.

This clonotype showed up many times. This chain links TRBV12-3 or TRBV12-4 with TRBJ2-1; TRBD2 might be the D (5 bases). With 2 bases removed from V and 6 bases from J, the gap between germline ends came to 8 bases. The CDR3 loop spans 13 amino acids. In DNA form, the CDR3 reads TGTGCCAGCAGTTTAACTAGTTCCAATGAGCAGTTCTTC. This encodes CASSLTSSNEQFF.

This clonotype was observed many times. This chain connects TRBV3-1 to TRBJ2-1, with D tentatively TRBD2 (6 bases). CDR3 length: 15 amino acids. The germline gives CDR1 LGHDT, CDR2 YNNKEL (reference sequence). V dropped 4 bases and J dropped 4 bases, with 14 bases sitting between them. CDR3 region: CASSRGRDWYNEQFF. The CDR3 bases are TGTGCCAGCAGCCGTGGCCGGGACTGGTACAATGAGCAGTTCTTC.

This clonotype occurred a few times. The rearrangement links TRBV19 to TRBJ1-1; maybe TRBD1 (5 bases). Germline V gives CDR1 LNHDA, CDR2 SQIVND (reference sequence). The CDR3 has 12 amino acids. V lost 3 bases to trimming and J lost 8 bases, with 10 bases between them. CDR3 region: CASSIGWTEAFF. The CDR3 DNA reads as TGTGCCAGTAGTATCGGATGGACAGAAGCTTTCTTT.

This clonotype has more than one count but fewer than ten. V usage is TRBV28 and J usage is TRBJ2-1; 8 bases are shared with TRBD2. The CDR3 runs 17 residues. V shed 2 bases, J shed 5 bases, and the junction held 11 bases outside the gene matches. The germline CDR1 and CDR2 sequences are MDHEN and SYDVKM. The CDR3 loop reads CASSLRGGVAGHNEQFF. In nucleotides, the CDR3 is TGTGCCAGCAGTTTACGGGGGGGGGTAGCGGGACACAATGAGCAGTTCTTC.

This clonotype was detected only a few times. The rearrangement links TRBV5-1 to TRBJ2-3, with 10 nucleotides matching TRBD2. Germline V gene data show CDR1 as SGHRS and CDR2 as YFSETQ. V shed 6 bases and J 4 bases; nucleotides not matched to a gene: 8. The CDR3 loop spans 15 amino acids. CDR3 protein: CASTRAGGPSDTQYF. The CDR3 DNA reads TGCGCCAGCACCAGAGCGGGGGGGCCTTCAGATACGCAGTATTTT.

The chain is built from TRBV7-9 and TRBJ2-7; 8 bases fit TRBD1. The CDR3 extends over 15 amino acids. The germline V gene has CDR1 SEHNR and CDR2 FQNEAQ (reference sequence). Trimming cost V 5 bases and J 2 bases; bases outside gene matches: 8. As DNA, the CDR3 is TGTGCCAGCAGCCCTAGGGACAGGAGAGCCTACGAGCAGTACTTC. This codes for CASSPRDRRAYEQYF.

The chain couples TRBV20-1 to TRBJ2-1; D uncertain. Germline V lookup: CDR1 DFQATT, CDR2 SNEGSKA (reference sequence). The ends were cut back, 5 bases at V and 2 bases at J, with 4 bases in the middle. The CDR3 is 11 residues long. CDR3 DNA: TGCAGTGCTCCTACCTACAATGAGCAGTTCTTC. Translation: CSAPTYNEQFF.

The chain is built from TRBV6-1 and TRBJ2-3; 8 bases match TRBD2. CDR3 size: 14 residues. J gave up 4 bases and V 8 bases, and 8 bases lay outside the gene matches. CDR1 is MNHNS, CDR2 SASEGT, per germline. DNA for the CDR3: TGTGCCAGCGGGGGCAGCGGGAGCCCAGATACGCAGTATTTT. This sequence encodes CASGGSGSPDTQYF.

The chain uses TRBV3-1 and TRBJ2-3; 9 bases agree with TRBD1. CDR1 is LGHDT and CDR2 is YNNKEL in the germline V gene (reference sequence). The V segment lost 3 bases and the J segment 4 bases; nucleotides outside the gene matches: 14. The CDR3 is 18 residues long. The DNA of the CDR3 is TGTGCCAGCAGCCACCGTAGAACCGACAGGGGGTTTGCAGATACGCAGTATTTT. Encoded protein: CASSHRRTDRGFADTQYF.